A selection of T cell receptor beta chains follows, all from one sample in a study of T cells in Graves' hyperthyroidism and ophthalmopathy. TCRdb reprocessed the multiplex PCR reads via MiXCR and lists one record per CDR3 protein. The profile covers approximately 610,000 distinct CDR3 sequences, with 15% to 20% appearing a single time and under 20% taken by the ten largest. The specimen sequenced was blood. Receptors originate from a young woman with Graves' hyperthyroidism. Each CDR3 is given with its conserved first and last residue. Each record gives: V gene, clone size, CDR3 length, J gene, D gene, CDR3 protein, CDR3 DNA. The D gene is left open where the match is weak. The size entry is marked missing in some rows and otherwise reads once, few, many or a size class.

V gene: TRBV4-1; clone size: once; CDR3 length: 15; J gene: TRBJ2-7; D gene: NA; CDR3 protein: CASSPEGFPAYEQYF; CDR3 DNA: TGCGCCAGCAGCCCAGAAGGGTTCCCCGCCTACGAGCAGTACTTC
V gene: TRBV18; clone size: once; CDR3 length: 15; J gene: TRBJ2-1; D gene: TRBD2; CDR3 protein: CASSPLAGEGFEQLF; CDR3 DNA: TGTGCCAGCTCACCACTAGCGGGAGAAGGGTTTGAGCAGCTCTTC
V gene: TRBV25-1; clone size: few; CDR3 length: 14; J gene: TRBJ2-7; D gene: NA; CDR3 protein: CASSGQTYNDEQYF; CDR3 DNA: TGTGCCAGCAGTGGTCAGACCTACAACGACGAGCAGTACTTC
V gene: TRBV20-1; clone size: NA; CDR3 length: 11; J gene: TRBJ1-2; D gene: NA; CDR3 protein: CSARGRNGYTF; CDR3 DNA: TGCAGTGCTAGAGGCAGGAATGGCTACACCTTC
V gene: TRBV5-1; clone size: NA; CDR3 length: 15; J gene: TRBJ2-1; D gene: TRBD1; CDR3 protein: CASSLEQGVYNEQFF; CDR3 DNA: TGCGCCAGCAGCTTGGAACAGGGGGTCTACAATGAGCAGTTCTTC
V gene: TRBV4-1; clone size: NA; CDR3 length: 16; J gene: TRBJ2-7; D gene: NA; CDR3 protein: CASSQDHGVSSYEQYF; CDR3 DNA: TGCGCCAGCAGCCAAGATCACGGAGTTAGCTCCTACGAGCAGTACTTC
V gene: TRBV12-3/TRBV12-4; clone size: many; CDR3 length: 15; J gene: TRBJ2-4; D gene: TRBD1; CDR3 protein: CASRQTGPPKNIQYF; CDR3 DNA: TGTGCCAGCAGACAGACAGGGCCTCCCAAAAACATTCAGTACTTC
V gene: TRBV27; clone size: few; CDR3 length: 13; J gene: TRBJ1-5; D gene: TRBD1; CDR3 protein: CASMGQDNQPQHF; CDR3 DNA: TGTGCCAGCATGGGACAGGACAATCAGCCCCAGCATTTT
V gene: TRBV6-9; clone size: NA; CDR3 length: 16; J gene: TRBJ1-1; D gene: NA; CDR3 protein: CASSYRGPVRDTEAFF; CDR3 DNA: TGTGCCAGCAGTTACAGGGGCCCCGTGAGAGATACTGAAGCTTTCTTT
V gene: TRBV18; clone size: few; CDR3 length: 15; J gene: TRBJ2-3; D gene: NA; CDR3 protein: CASSILAGRKDTQYF; CDR3 DNA: TGTGCCAGCTCAATCCTGGCGGGAAGAAAAGATACGCAGTATTTT
V gene: TRBV28; clone size: NA; CDR3 length: 12; J gene: TRBJ2-1; D gene: NA; CDR3 protein: CASSLDDNEQFF; CDR3 DNA: TGTGCCAGCAGTTTAGATGACAATGAGCAGTTCTTC
V gene: TRBV7-9; clone size: NA; CDR3 length: 15; J gene: TRBJ2-7; D gene: NA; CDR3 protein: CASSLVSGINNEQYF; CDR3 DNA: TGTGCCAGCAGCTTAGTCAGTGGGATAAACAATGAGCAGTACTTC
V gene: TRBV7-9; clone size: few; CDR3 length: 14; J gene: TRBJ2-7; D gene: NA; CDR3 protein: CASSPDRRGVEQYF; CDR3 DNA: TGTGCCAGCAGCCCTGACAGGCGGGGAGTCGAGCAGTACTTC
V gene: TRBV2; clone size: few; CDR3 length: 19; J gene: TRBJ2-5; D gene: TRBD2; CDR3 protein: CASMSRELAGLGGEETQYF; CDR3 DNA: TGTGCCAGCATGAGCCGGGAACTAGCGGGGCTCGGCGGGGAAGAGACCCAGTACTTC
V gene: TRBV12-3/TRBV12-4; clone size: many; CDR3 length: 13; J gene: TRBJ1-5; D gene: NA; CDR3 protein: CASSLNGDQPQHF; CDR3 DNA: TGTGCCAGCAGTTTGAACGGTGATCAGCCCCAGCATTTT
V gene: TRBV7-8; clone size: NA; CDR3 length: 16; J gene: TRBJ1-5; D gene: TRBD1; CDR3 protein: CASSLGQGHYNQPQHF; CDR3 DNA: TGTGCCAGCAGCTTGGGACAGGGACATTACAATCAGCCCCAGCATTTT
V gene: TRBV7-9; clone size: NA; CDR3 length: 19; J gene: TRBJ2-1; D gene: TRBD2; CDR3 protein: CASTRTSGRDVKRGNEQFF; CDR3 DNA: TGTGCCAGCACCCGGACTAGCGGGAGAGACGTCAAGAGGGGCAATGAGCAGTTCTTC
V gene: TRBV6-2/TRBV6-3; clone size: few; CDR3 length: 15; J gene: TRBJ2-1; D gene: NA; CDR3 protein: CASRTGGPGYNEQFF; CDR3 DNA: TGTGCCAGCAGAACCGGGGGGCCTGGCTACAATGAGCAGTTCTTC
V gene: TRBV20-1; clone size: many; CDR3 length: 12; J gene: TRBJ2-7; D gene: NA; CDR3 protein: CSASPEIYEQYF; CDR3 DNA: TGCAGTGCTAGTCCGGAGATCTACGAGCAGTACTTC
V gene: TRBV29-1; clone size: NA; CDR3 length: 15; J gene: TRBJ2-7; D gene: NA; CDR3 protein: CSVDRWVGEGYEQYF; CDR3 DNA: TGCAGCGTTGATCGGTGGGTGGGAGAGGGCTACGAGCAGTACTTC
V gene: TRBV5-1; clone size: few; CDR3 length: 13; J gene: TRBJ2-3; D gene: NA; CDR3 protein: CASSSEASDTQYF; CDR3 DNA: TGCGCCAGCAGCTCGGAGGCATCAGATACGCAGTATTTT
V gene: TRBV2; clone size: few; CDR3 length: 12; J gene: TRBJ2-7; D gene: NA; CDR3 protein: CASSEGQSEQYF; CDR3 DNA: TGTGCCAGCAGTGAAGGGCAGAGCGAGCAGTACTTC
V gene: TRBV3-1; clone size: NA; CDR3 length: 16; J gene: TRBJ2-2; D gene: NA; CDR3 protein: CASSQEARFNTGELFF; CDR3 DNA: TGTGCCAGCAGCCAAGAGGCTAGGTTTAACACCGGGGAGCTGTTTTTT
V gene: TRBV28; clone size: many; CDR3 length: 14; J gene: TRBJ2-5; D gene: NA; CDR3 protein: CASSPGHLQETQYF; CDR3 DNA: TGTGCTAGCAGTCCCGGACACCTCCAAGAGACCCAGTACTTC
V gene: TRBV24-1; clone size: NA; CDR3 length: 16; J gene: TRBJ2-3; D gene: NA; CDR3 protein: CATSDGFGASTDTQYF; CDR3 DNA: TGTGCCACCAGTGATGGGTTTGGGGCTAGCACAGATACGCAGTATTTT
V gene: TRBV20-1; clone size: many; CDR3 length: 12; J gene: TRBJ2-7; D gene: TRBD2; CDR3 protein: CSARGTSAEQYF; CDR3 DNA: TGCAGTGCTAGAGGGACTAGCGCCGAGCAGTACTTC
V gene: TRBV5-1; clone size: NA; CDR3 length: 15; J gene: TRBJ2-5; D gene: NA; CDR3 protein: CASSFRQGNGETQYF; CDR3 DNA: TGCGCCAGCAGCTTTCGGCAGGGGAACGGAGAGACCCAGTACTTC
V gene: TRBV7-9; clone size: NA; CDR3 length: 17; J gene: TRBJ2-2; D gene: NA; CDR3 protein: CASSLGAGGASGGELFF; CDR3 DNA: TGTGCCAGCAGCTTAGGGGCCGGGGGCGCATCCGGCGGGGAGCTGTTTTTT
V gene: TRBV20-1; clone size: many; CDR3 length: 16; J gene: TRBJ2-1; D gene: TRBD2; CDR3 protein: CSARDGLADTYNEQFF; CDR3 DNA: TGCAGTGCTAGAGACGGACTAGCGGACACCTACAATGAGCAGTTCTTC